Listed below are T cell receptor beta chains from one sample, sequenced in a study of T cell responses to AZD1222 COVID-19 vaccine. Generated by immunoSEQ multiplex PCR, the TCRdb table keeps only in-frame clones and is missing some. The data hold under 95,000 clones, with 90% observed a single time. The sequenced sample was peripheral blood, obtained on day 0 of AZD1222 vaccination. Receptors were obtained from an adult in good health. Each CDR3 is given with its conserved first and last residue. The D gene is left open where the match is weak. Not every row has a clone size; where given, it reads once, few, many or a size class.

once NA TRBJ1-6 TRBV27 CASSLQGHTYNSPLHF TGTGCCAGCAGTTTACAGGGTCATACCTATAATTCACCCCTCCACTTT
few NA TRBJ2-7 TRBV7-8 CASSLSGYEQYF TGTGCCAGCAGCTTATCGGGGTACGAGCAGTACTTC
NA NA TRBJ2-1 TRBV18 CASSPPLAASSYNEQFF TGTGCCAGCTCACCACCCCTCGCGGCTAGCTCCTACAATGAGCAGTTCTTC
NA NA TRBJ2-5 TRBV5-1 CASRNREVGETQYF TGCGCCAGCAGGAACAGGGAGGTGGGGGAGACCCAGTACTTC
NA NA TRBJ1-3 TRBV18 CASSPAGLYSGNTIYF TGTGCCAGCTCACCAGCCGGGTTGTACTCTGGAAACACCATATATTTT
NA NA TRBJ1-5 TRBV3-1/TRBV3-2 CASSGGRDLVQPQHF TGTGCCAGCAGCGGAGGGAGGGATCTTGTTCAGCCCCAGCATTTT
NA NA TRBJ1-3 TRBV6-5 CASSYDGAGNTIYF TGTGCCAGCAGTTACGATGGTGCTGGAAACACCATATATTTT
NA NA TRBJ1-6 TRBV30 CAWRRSSSYNSPLHF TGTGCCTGGAGGAGGAGTAGCTCCTATAATTCACCCCTCCACTTT
NA TRBD2 TRBJ2-1 TRBV6-1 CASSEPSGASSYNEQFF TGTGCCAGCAGTGAACCGAGCGGGGCTAGCTCCTACAATGAGCAGTTCTTC
NA NA TRBJ1-1 TRBV5-4 CASSLRDGGTEAFF TGTGCCAGCAGCTTGCGGGACGGAGGGACTGAAGCTTTCTTT
NA TRBD1 TRBJ1-1 TRBV2 CASRRTGENTEAFF TGTGCCAGCAGAAGGACAGGGGAGAACACTGAAGCTTTCTTT
NA TRBD1 TRBJ1-5 TRBV7-9 CASSSQDRGVGNQPQHF TGTGCCAGCAGCTCCCAGGACAGGGGGGTCGGGAATCAGCCCCAGCATTTT
NA TRBD1 TRBJ1-1 TRBV5-4 CASSSGQRPMNTEAFF TGTGCCAGCAGCTCGGGACAGCGACCCATGAACACTGAAGCTTTCTTT
NA NA TRBJ2-5 TRBV7-2 CASSRQETQYF TGTGCCAGCAGCCGCCAAGAGACCCAGTACTTC
NA NA TRBJ2-6 TRBV6-5 CASSYSYSGANVLTF TGTGCCAGCAGTTATAGTTACTCTGGGGCCAACGTCCTGACTTTC
NA TRBD1 TRBJ1-1 TRBV7-9 CASSPRTGANTEAFF TGTGCCAGCAGCCCCCGTACAGGGGCTAACACTGAAGCTTTCTTT
few TRBD1 TRBJ1-1 TRBV5-1 CASSLGQGRSRTEAFF TGCGCCAGCAGCCTAGGACAGGGTAGGAGTAGGACTGAAGCTTTCTTT
few NA TRBJ1-2 TRBV30 CAWGRLGGYGYTF TGTGCTTGGGGAAGACTTGGGGGCTATGGCTACACCTTC
few TRBD1 TRBJ1-2 TRBV7-2 CASRGTEYYGYTF TGTGCCAGCAGGGGGACAGAGTACTATGGCTACACCTTC
NA NA TRBJ1-2 TRBV5-6 CASSLESPGYTF TGTGCCAGCAGCTTGGAGAGCCCTGGCTACACCTTC
NA NA TRBJ1-2 TRBV6-6 CASSQSWRSPRNYGYTF TGTGCCAGCAGTCAGTCATGGCGCTCCCCTCGCAACTATGGCTACACCTTC
NA NA TRBJ1-4 TRBV4-3 CASSRSGPTAHEKLFF TGCGCCAGCAGCCGATCCGGGCCGACGGCCCATGAAAAACTGTTTTTT
NA TRBD1 TRBJ1-5 TRBV19 CASLSTGSNQPQHF TGTGCCAGTTTATCGACAGGGAGCAATCAGCCCCAGCATTTT